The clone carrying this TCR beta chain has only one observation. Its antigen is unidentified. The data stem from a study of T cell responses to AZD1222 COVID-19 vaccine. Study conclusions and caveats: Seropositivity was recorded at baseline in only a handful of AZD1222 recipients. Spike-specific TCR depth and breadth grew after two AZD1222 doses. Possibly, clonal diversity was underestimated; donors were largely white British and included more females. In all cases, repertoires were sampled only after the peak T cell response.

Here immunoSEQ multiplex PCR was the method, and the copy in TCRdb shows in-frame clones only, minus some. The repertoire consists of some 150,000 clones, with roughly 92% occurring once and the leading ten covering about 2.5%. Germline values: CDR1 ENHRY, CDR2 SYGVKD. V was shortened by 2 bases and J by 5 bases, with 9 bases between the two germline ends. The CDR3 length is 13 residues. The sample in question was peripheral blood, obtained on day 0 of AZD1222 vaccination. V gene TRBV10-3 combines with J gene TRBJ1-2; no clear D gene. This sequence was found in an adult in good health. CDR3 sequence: CAISEASEYGYTF. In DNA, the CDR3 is TGTGCCATCAGTGAGGCCAGCGAGTATGGCTACACCTTC.